This T cell receptor beta chain derives from a study of blood T cell repertoires in COVID-19. Study-wide background: Samples of COVID-19 (acute and convalescent) were obtained from the United States, Italy and Spain. PBMCs, B-cell-depleted T cells, or T cells were the source of the cDNA or gDNA that made up the material.

The table came from immunoSEQ multiplex PCR; TCRdb's copy has only in-frame clones and leaves some out. The sample carries about 45,000 clones, about 80% recorded once. V lost 0 bases, J lost 0 bases, and 12 bases lay in between. The germline V gene has CDR1 MNHEY and CDR2 SMNVEV (reference sequence). The CDR3 is made up of 18 amino acids. The J gene is TRBJ1-6, the V gene TRBV27; D might be TRBD1 (6 bases). The specimen sequenced was peripheral blood. This clonotype originated in a human donor in a cohort sampled during active COVID-19. CDR3 nucleotides: TGTGCCAGCAGTTTATCCGGGACACGGAGCTCCTATAATTCACCCCTCCACTTT. It translates to CASSLSGTRSSYNSPLHF.